What follows describes a single T cell receptor (beta chain). The data were obtained in a study of blood T cell repertoires in COVID-19. Study overall: Acute and convalescent COVID-19 samples came from the United States, Italy and Spain.

How the authors handled the data: Reference gene primer amplification in the assay estimated nucleated cell counts. Profiling relied on immunoSEQ multiplex PCR, and the TCRdb table lists in-frame clones only, not all of them. The DNA was the basis for D and trimming; V, J and clone size are from that table. The table shows approximately 460,000 clones, with 89% occurring only once. The receptor was isolated from a man aged 18-30 years with COVID-19, enrolled during active disease. Sequences were obtained from peripheral blood.

CDR3 in DNA: TGTGCCACCAGCAGAATTAGCGGGACGCAGTATTTT. Protein sequence: CATSRISGTQYF. The chain combines TRBV15 with TRBJ2-3; 7 nucleotides match TRBD2. The length of the CDR3 is 12 residues. Trimming removed 2 bases from V and 9 bases from J; junction bases left unmatched: 2. Germline CDR1 reads LNHNV; CDR2 reads YYDKDF (reference sequence).